The clone carrying this T cell receptor beta chain was detected ten times or more. The antigen is unknown. The sample originates from a study of T cell repertoires in cytomegalovirus infection. Across the whole study: Epitope selection comprised recently identified HLA-C-restricted CMV epitopes and well-studied HLA-B-restricted CMV epitopes. Matching HLA type, along with CMV infection, was indicated by public TCR beta signatures.

Trimming shortened V by 5 bases and J by 6 bases, and 14 bases separated the two germline ends. The germline gives CDR1 SEHNR, CDR2 FQNEAQ (reference sequence). This CDR3 contains 13 residues. TCRdb re-called the reads with MiXCR, one entry per CDR3 protein. Of 250,000 to 300,000 distinct CDR3 sequences in the sample, less than 25% were seen once. Study outcomes and limitations: HLA-C-restricted CMV clonotypes gave the most frequent clonotype in two of eight donors.

The V and J genes are TRBV7-9 and TRBJ2-7; tentatively, D is TRBD2 (6 bases). Sequencing used cultured PBMCs, obtained from culture after CMV antigen stimulation. The sequence was obtained from a human donor in good health (CMV status not recorded). Some clones in this sample may be carry-over from other donors' samples. The CDR3 is CASSRLGTFEQYV. The CDR3 DNA reads as TGTGCCAGCAGCAGACTCGGGACTTTCGAGCAGTACGTC.